This is a list of T cell receptor beta chains from one sample in a study of blood T cell repertoires in COVID-19. Here immunoSEQ multiplex PCR was the method, and the copy in TCRdb shows in-frame clones only, minus some. The sample contains fewer than 200,000 clones, around 80% of which appear only once. The sample comprised PBMCs or T cells enriched from blood (not recorded which). The source is a man over 45 who had recovered from COVID-19. Each CDR3 is given with its conserved first and last residue. A D gene is named only where the DNA matches it firmly. Part of the rows lack a size; the others show once, few, many or a class for expanded clones.

D gene	V gene	clone size	J gene	CDR3 protein	CDR3 DNA
TRBD1	TRBV5-1	NA	TRBJ2-7	CASSLEDRRSKQYF	TGCGCCAGCAGCTTGGAGGACAGGAGGTCCAAGCAGTACTTC
NA	TRBV9	NA	TRBJ2-6	CASSLDGGPSGANVLTF	TGTGCCAGCAGCCTAGACGGGGGGCCCTCTGGGGCCAACGTCCTGACTTTC
TRBD1	TRBV12-3/TRBV12-4	NA	TRBJ2-2	CASRSDRAGELFF	TGTGCCAGCAGATCCGACAGGGCCGGGGAGCTGTTTTTT
TRBD2	TRBV24-1	once	TRBJ2-2	CATSDSGLAGGLHPGELFF	TGTGCCACCAGTGATTCCGGACTAGCGGGGGGGCTCCATCCCGGGGAGCTGTTTTTT
NA	TRBV12-3/TRBV12-4	NA	TRBJ1-1	CASTSTGNTEAFF	TGTGCCAGCACCTCGACGGGGAACACTGAAGCTTTCTTT
NA	TRBV12-3/TRBV12-4	few	TRBJ2-2	CASSGYYTGELFF	TGTGCCAGCTCGGGTTACTACACCGGGGAGCTGTTTTTT
NA	TRBV6-5	NA	TRBJ1-5	CASSYSSVEHF	TGTGCCAGCAGTTACTCCTCGGTTGAGCATTTT
NA	TRBV19	NA	TRBJ2-5	CASSPSSAQETQYF	TGTGCCAGTAGCCCCTCTAGCGCACAAGAGACCCAGTACTTC
TRBD1	TRBV27	once	TRBJ1-5	CASSRQQGLGQPQHF	TGTGCCAGCAGTCGCCAACAGGGGCTTGGTCAGCCCCAGCATTTT
TRBD2	TRBV11-2	NA	TRBJ2-5	CASSLDPGGRGTQYF	TGTGCCAGCAGCTTAGATCCGGGGGGTCGAGGGACCCAGTACTTC
TRBD2	TRBV11-2	once	TRBJ2-5	CASSSLGRGETQYF	TGTGCCAGCAGCTCCCTAGGGCGGGGGGAGACCCAGTACTTC
NA	TRBV9	NA	TRBJ2-3	CASSPRSGGTDTQYF	TGTGCCAGCAGCCCAAGATCGGGGGGCACAGATACGCAGTATTTT
TRBD1	TRBV19	NA	TRBJ1-1	CASRPRQGASTEAFF	TGTGCCAGTAGACCGAGACAGGGGGCGTCGACTGAAGCTTTCTTT
NA	TRBV5-6	NA	TRBJ1-2	CASSYDRSRGYTF	TGTGCCAGCAGTTACGACAGGAGTCGGGGCTACACCTTC
NA	TRBV14	NA	TRBJ2-7	CASSQQGTYEQYF	TGTGCCAGCAGCCAACAGGGTACCTACGAGCAGTACTTC
NA	TRBV6-5	NA	TRBJ1-5	CASRRAPRGNQPQHF	TGTGCCAGCAGGCGGGCCCCGAGGGGCAATCAGCCCCAGCATTTT
NA	TRBV5-6	NA	TRBJ1-2	CASSLAPENGYTF	TGTGCCAGCAGCTTGGCCCCGGAGAATGGCTACACCTTC
NA	TRBV9	NA	TRBJ2-3	CASSVGSGRTDTQYF	TGTGCCAGCAGCGTAGGTTCAGGCCGGACAGATACGCAGTATTTT
NA	TRBV27	NA	TRBJ2-1	CASKGVNSYNEQFF	TGTGCCAGCAAGGGAGTGAACTCCTACAATGAGCAGTTCTTC
NA	TRBV23-1	NA	TRBJ2-1	CASSPPGDWRNEQFF	TGCGCCAGCAGTCCACCGGGGGACTGGCGTAATGAGCAGTTCTTC
NA	TRBV18	NA	TRBJ2-7	CASSPVAGQQYF	TGTGCCAGCTCACCGGTTGCGGGGCAGCAGTACTTC
TRBD2	TRBV18	NA	TRBJ2-3	CASSPRLTSGLTDTQYF	TGTGCCAGCTCCCCAAGGCTGACTAGCGGGCTCACAGATACGCAGTATTTT
TRBD1	TRBV4-2	once	TRBJ1-1	CASSPKGTAEAFF	TGTGCCAGCAGCCCTAAAGGGACAGCTGAAGCTTTCTTT
TRBD1	TRBV23-1	NA	TRBJ2-7	CASSHRDRGLLYEQYF	TGCGCCAGCAGTCACCGGGACAGGGGTCTTCTTTACGAGCAGTACTTC
NA	TRBV29-1	NA	TRBJ2-2	CSVELGDRRGELFF	TGCAGCGTTGAATTGGGAGACAGGCGCGGGGAGCTGTTTTTT
TRBD1	TRBV9	NA	TRBJ1-5	CASSQTGASNQPQHF	TGTGCCAGCAGTCAGACAGGGGCTAGCAATCAGCCCCAGCATTTT
TRBD2	TRBV24-1	NA	TRBJ2-5	CATSDWGGSQETQYF	TGTGCCACCAGTGATTGGGGGGGTTCCCAAGAGACCCAGTACTTC
NA	TRBV23-1	once	TRBJ1-6	CASRQLGRISSYNSPLHF	TGCGCCAGCAGACAACTGGGGAGGATAAGCTCCTATAATTCACCCCTCCACTTT
TRBD1	TRBV19	NA	TRBJ1-5	CASSIIRGTVGSNQPQHF	TGTGCCAGTAGTATTATCAGGGGGACGGTAGGGAGCAATCAGCCCCAGCATTTT
NA	TRBV2	NA	TRBJ2-7	CASKAGPGEQYF	TGTGCCAGCAAGGCAGGGCCTGGCGAGCAGTACTTC
NA	TRBV19	once	TRBJ1-4	CASSWGGSTNEKLFF	TGTGCCAGTAGTTGGGGCGGTTCAACTAATGAAAAACTGTTTTTT
TRBD1	TRBV6-2/TRBV6-3	NA	TRBJ1-5	CASSFAGTGNQPQHF	TGTGCCAGCAGTTTCGCGGGGACAGGCAATCAGCCCCAGCATTTT
NA	TRBV7-8	NA	TRBJ2-7	CASSFEGPRWEQYF	TGTGCCAGCAGCTTTGAAGGCCCGAGGTGGGAGCAGTACTTC
NA	TRBV19	once	TRBJ2-7	CASSTAGKRDSYEQYF	TGTGCCAGTAGTACCGCGGGCAAGCGTGATAGCTACGAGCAGTACTTC
NA	TRBV10-3	NA	TRBJ1-4	CAISESGVPNEKLFF	TGTGCCATCAGTGAGTCAGGGGTACCTAATGAAAAACTGTTTTTT
NA	TRBV15	NA	TRBJ2-3	CATSPGWPDTQYF	TGTGCCACCAGCCCAGGGTGGCCAGATACGCAGTATTTT
TRBD2	TRBV7-9	NA	TRBJ2-3	CASSSSSGGADTQYF	TGTGCCAGCAGCTCCTCTAGCGGGGGGGCAGATACGCAGTATTTT
TRBD2	TRBV5-1	NA	TRBJ2-7	CASSALAGPYEQYF	TGCGCCAGCAGCGCACTAGCGGGGCCCTACGAGCAGTACTTC
NA	TRBV18	NA	TRBJ1-6	CASSPVQGDSPLHF	TGTGCCAGCTCACCTGTTCAGGGTGATTCACCCCTCCACTTT
TRBD1	TRBV2	NA	TRBJ2-7	CASLRGTSYEQYF	TGTGCCAGTCTCAGGGGGACCTCCTACGAGCAGTACTTC
TRBD1	TRBV10-3	few	TRBJ1-1	CAIQPLPSQGAGTEAFF	TGTGCCATCCAACCGCTTCCCAGTCAGGGGGCGGGGACTGAAGCTTTCTTT
NA	TRBV7-9	NA	TRBJ1-2	CASSAGTTGYGYTF	TGTGCCAGCAGCGCCGGGACGACAGGCTATGGCTACACCTTC
TRBD1	TRBV7-2	few	TRBJ1-4	CASSPRDRENEKLFF	TGTGCCAGCAGCCCGCGGGACAGGGAAAATGAAAAACTGTTTTTT